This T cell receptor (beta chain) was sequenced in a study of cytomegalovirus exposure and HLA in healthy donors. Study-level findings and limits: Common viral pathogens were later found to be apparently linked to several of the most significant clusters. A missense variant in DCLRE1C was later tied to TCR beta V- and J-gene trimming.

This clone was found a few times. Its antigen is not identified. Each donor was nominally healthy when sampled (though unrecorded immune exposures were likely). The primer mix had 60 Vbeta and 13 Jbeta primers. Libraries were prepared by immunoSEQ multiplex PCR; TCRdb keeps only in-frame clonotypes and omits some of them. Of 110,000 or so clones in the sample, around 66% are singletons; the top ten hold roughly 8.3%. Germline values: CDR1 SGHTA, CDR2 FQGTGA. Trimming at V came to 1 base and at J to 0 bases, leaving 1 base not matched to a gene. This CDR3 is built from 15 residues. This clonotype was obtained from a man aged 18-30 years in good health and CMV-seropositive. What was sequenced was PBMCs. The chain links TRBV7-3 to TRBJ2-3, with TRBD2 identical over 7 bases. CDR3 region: CASSLRGGSTDTQYF. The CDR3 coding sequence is TGTGCCAGCAGCTTAAGGGGGGGGAGCACAGATACGCAGTATTTT.